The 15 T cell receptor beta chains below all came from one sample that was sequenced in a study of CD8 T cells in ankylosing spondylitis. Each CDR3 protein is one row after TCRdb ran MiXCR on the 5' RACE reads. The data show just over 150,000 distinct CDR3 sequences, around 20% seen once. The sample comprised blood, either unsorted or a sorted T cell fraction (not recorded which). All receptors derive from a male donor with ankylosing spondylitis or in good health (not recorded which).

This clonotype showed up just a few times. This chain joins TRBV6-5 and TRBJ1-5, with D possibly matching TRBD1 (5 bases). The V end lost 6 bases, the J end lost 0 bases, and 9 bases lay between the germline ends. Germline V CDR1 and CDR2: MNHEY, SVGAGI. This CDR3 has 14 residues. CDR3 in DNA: TGTGCCAGCAGCGGACATTTTAGCAATCAGCCCCAGCATTTT. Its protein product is CASSGHFSNQPQHF.

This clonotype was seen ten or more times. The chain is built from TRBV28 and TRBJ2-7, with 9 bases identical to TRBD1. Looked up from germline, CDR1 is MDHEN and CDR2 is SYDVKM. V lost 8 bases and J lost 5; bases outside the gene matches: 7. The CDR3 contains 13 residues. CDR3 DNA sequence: TGTGCCAGCGGAACACAGGGGGCGGACGAGCAGTACTTC. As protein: CASGTQGADEQYF.

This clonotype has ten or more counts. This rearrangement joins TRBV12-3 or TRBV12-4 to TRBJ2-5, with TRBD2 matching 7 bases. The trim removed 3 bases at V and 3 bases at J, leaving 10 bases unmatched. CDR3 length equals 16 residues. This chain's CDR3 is CASSLNLGRGEETQYF. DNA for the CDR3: TGTGCCAGCAGTTTGAACTTGGGGAGGGGAGAAGAGACCCAGTACTTC.

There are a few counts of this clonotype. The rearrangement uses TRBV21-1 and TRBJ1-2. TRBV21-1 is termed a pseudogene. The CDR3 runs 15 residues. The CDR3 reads CASSKGKSLGYGYTF. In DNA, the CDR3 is TGTGCCAGCAGCAAAGGGAAGTCCCTAGGGTATGGCTACACCTTC.

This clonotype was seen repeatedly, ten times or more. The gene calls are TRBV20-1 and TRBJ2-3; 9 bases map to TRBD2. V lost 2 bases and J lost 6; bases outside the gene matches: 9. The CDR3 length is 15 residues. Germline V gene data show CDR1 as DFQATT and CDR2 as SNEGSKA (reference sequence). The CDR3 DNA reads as TGCAGTGCTAGACACCCGCGGGAGGGCCCTGATACGCAGTATTTT. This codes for CSARHPREGPDTQYF.

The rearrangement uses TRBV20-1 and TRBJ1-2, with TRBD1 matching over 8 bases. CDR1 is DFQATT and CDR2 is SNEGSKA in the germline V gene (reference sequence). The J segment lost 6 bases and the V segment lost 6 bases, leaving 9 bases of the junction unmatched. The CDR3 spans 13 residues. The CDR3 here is CSAENRGTDGYTF. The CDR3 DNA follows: TGCAGTGCCGAAAACAGGGGGACAGATGGCTACACCTTC.

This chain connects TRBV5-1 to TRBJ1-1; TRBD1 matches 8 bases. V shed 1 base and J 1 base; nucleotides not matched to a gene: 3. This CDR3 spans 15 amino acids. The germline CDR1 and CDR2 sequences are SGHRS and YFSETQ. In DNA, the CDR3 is TGCGCCAGCAGCTTGTTGACAGGGGAGAACACTGAAGCTTTCTTT. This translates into CASSLLTGENTEAFF.

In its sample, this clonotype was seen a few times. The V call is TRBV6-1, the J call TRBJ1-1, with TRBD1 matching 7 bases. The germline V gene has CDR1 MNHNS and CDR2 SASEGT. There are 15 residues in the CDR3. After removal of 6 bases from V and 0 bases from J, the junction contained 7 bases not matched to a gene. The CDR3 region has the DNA TGTGCCAGCAGGGGCACGGACAGGTTGAACACTGAAGCTTTCTTT. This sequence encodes CASRGTDRLNTEAFF.

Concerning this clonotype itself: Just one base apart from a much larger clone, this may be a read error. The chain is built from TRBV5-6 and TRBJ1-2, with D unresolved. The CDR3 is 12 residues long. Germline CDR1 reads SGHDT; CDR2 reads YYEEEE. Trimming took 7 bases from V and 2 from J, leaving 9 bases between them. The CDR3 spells CASGKNNYGYTF. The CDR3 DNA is TGTGCCAGCGGCAAAAACAACTATGGCTACACCTTC.

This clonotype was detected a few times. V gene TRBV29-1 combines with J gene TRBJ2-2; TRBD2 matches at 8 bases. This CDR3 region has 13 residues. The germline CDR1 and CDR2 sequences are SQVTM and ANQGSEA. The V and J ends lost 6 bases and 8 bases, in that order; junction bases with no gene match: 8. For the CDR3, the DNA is TGCAGCGTGGGTGAGAGCGGGAGTGGGGAGCTGTTTTTT. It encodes CSVGESGSGELFF.

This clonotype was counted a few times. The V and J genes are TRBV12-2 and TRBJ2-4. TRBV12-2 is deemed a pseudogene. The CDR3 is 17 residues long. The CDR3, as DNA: TGTGCAAGTCGCTTAGAGGATGGGTGTGAGCCCAAAAACATTCAGTACTTC. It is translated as CASRLEDGCEPKNIQYF.

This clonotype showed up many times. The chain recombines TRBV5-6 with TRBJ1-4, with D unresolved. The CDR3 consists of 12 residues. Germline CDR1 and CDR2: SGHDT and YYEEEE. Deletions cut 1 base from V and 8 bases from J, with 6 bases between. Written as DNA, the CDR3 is TGTGCCAGCAGCTTGCGTCGCGAAAAACTGTTTTTT. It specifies CASSLRREKLFF.

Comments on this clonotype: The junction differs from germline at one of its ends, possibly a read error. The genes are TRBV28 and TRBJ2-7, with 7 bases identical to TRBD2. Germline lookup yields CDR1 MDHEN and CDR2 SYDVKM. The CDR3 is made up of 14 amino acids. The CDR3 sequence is CASSFHLRSGLDDF. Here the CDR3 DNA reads TGTGCCAGCAGTTTCCACCTTCGTAGCGGGCTCGATGACTTC.

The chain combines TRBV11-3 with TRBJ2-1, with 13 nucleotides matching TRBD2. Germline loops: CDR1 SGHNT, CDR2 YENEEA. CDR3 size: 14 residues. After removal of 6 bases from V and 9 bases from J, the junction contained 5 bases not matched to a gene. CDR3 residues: CASRSGLAGTEQFF. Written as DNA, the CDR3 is TGTGCCAGCAGATCGGGACTAGCGGGAACTGAGCAGTTCTTC.

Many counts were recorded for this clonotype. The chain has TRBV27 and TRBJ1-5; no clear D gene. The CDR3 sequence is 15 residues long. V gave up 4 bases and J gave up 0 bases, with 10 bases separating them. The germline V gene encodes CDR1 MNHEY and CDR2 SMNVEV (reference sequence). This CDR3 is CASSSAETSNQPQHF. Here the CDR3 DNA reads TGTGCCAGCAGTTCGGCAGAGACTAGCAATCAGCCCCAGCATTTT.